This TCR beta chain was identified in a study of identifying expanded T cells in peripheral blood. The CDR3 has 14 amino acids. Germline values: CDR1 KGHSH, CDR2 LQKENI. The germline V and J ends were trimmed by 0 bases and 4 bases, with 9 bases remaining between them. Study findings and constraints: Clone count variance between roughly 2-week samples rose with total template count. Over about two and four weeks, about 15 and 19 clones changed, versus roughly 1.1 between replicates.

A word on this clone: Its antigen is unknown.

Sequencing was performed with immunoSEQ multiplex PCR; in TCRdb, only in-frame clones are kept and a portion is missing. The sample records about 83,000 clones, approximately 91% being singletons. During the collection period, no donor immune events like infections were recorded. The sequenced sample was blood. The V gene is TRBV18, the J gene TRBJ2-5; the D call may be TRBD1 or TRBD2 (6 bases each). The receptor's source is a person between 18 and 75 years old in good health. The CDR3 loop reads CASSPPGGPETQYF. The CDR3 coding sequence is TGTGCCAGCTCACCACCGGGGGGCCCAGAGACCCAGTACTTC.